This TCR beta chain stems from a study of neoadjuvant nivolumab and ipilimumab in lung cancer. Germline-derived CDR1 and CDR2 are GTSNPN and SVGIG (reference sequence). V lost 3 bases and J lost 12; bases outside the gene matches: 13. The CDR3 loop spans 15 amino acids. Notes on the study in general: TCR sequencing covered a small number of samples. Blood richness before therapy tracked richness in tumors resected after neoadjuvant therapy. TCR richness and clonality were higher in tumors than adjacent uninvolved lung. From pretherapy to surgery, tumor richness and clonality rose with dual therapy.

A word on this clone: Antigen unknown.

Assay used: immunoSEQ multiplex PCR; TCRdb lists only in-frame clones, some missing. The table shows 15,000 to 20,000 clones, with around 82% occurring only once. The chain has TRBV30 and TRBJ2-7; 14 bases agree with TRBD2. The clonotype originates from an adult with non-small cell lung cancer. The sequencing here drew on tumor tissue, taken after neoadjuvant nivolumab, alone or with ipilimumab, at or shortly before surgery. CDR3 sequence (DNA): TGTGCCTGGAGGCCTCGTACGGGACTAGCGGGAGCCACGTACTTC. Translating it yields CAWRPRTGLAGATYF.